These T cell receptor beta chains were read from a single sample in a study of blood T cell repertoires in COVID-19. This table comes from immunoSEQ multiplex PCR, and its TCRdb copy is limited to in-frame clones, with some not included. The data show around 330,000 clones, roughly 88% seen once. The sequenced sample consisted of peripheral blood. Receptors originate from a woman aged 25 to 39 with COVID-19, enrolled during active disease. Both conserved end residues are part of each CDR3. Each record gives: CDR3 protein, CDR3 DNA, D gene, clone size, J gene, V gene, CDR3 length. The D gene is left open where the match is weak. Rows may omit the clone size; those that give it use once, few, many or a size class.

CDR3 protein: CASSLLAGRETQYF; CDR3 DNA: TGTGCCAGCAGCCTCCTAGCGGGGCGAGAGACCCAGTACTTC; D gene: TRBD2; clone size: .; J gene: TRBJ2-5; V gene: TRBV7-8; CDR3 length: 14
CDR3 protein: CASSEAGRGYSPLHF; CDR3 DNA: TGTGCCAGCAGTGAAGCAGGGAGGGGATACTCACCCCTCCACTTT; D gene: .; clone size: .; J gene: TRBJ1-6; V gene: TRBV2; CDR3 length: 15
CDR3 protein: CASSLAGGHTGELFF; CDR3 DNA: TGTGCCAGCAGTCTAGCGGGGGGCCACACCGGGGAGCTGTTTTTT; D gene: TRBD2; clone size: .; J gene: TRBJ2-2; V gene: TRBV27; CDR3 length: 15
CDR3 protein: CATFRDSSGKYNEQFF; CDR3 DNA: TGTGCCACATTCCGCGATAGCAGCGGGAAATACAATGAGCAGTTCTTC; D gene: TRBD2; clone size: few; J gene: TRBJ2-1; V gene: TRBV19; CDR3 length: 16
CDR3 protein: CATSGAVVRDTPRTDTQYF; CDR3 DNA: TGTGCCACCAGTGGAGCCGTCGTCCGGGACACCCCCCGCACAGATACGCAGTATTTT; D gene: .; clone size: .; J gene: TRBJ2-3; V gene: TRBV24-1; CDR3 length: 19
CDR3 protein: CASRMGLPSSYNEQFF; CDR3 DNA: TGTGCCAGCAGGATGGGACTCCCCAGCTCCTACAATGAGCAGTTCTTC; D gene: .; clone size: .; J gene: TRBJ2-1; V gene: TRBV28; CDR3 length: 16
CDR3 protein: CATSSWGTENTEAFF; CDR3 DNA: TGTGCCACCAGTTCATGGGGGACAGAGAACACTGAAGCTTTCTTT; D gene: TRBD1; clone size: .; J gene: TRBJ1-1; V gene: TRBV15; CDR3 length: 15
CDR3 protein: CASSYRERNTIYF; CDR3 DNA: TGTGCCAGTAGCTACAGGGAGAGAAACACCATATATTTT; D gene: .; clone size: .; J gene: TRBJ1-3; V gene: TRBV19; CDR3 length: 13
CDR3 protein: CASSHLTGEAFF; CDR3 DNA: TGTGCCAGCAGCCATTTGACAGGGGAAGCTTTCTTT; D gene: TRBD1; clone size: .; J gene: TRBJ1-1; V gene: TRBV3-1/TRBV3-2; CDR3 length: 12
CDR3 protein: CASSISSGIGGYTF; CDR3 DNA: TGTGCCAGTAGTATTTCCTCAGGGATTGGTGGCTACACCTTC; D gene: .; clone size: .; J gene: TRBJ1-2; V gene: TRBV19; CDR3 length: 14
CDR3 protein: CASRTGNQPQHF; CDR3 DNA: TGTGCCAGTAGGACAGGGAATCAGCCCCAGCATTTT; D gene: TRBD1; clone size: .; J gene: TRBJ1-5; V gene: TRBV19; CDR3 length: 12
CDR3 protein: CASSLRGLNTEAFF; CDR3 DNA: TGTGCCAGCAGTTTACGGGGTTTGAACACTGAAGCTTTCTTT; D gene: .; clone size: .; J gene: TRBJ1-1; V gene: TRBV28; CDR3 length: 14
CDR3 protein: CASSLQGFGTEAFF; CDR3 DNA: TGTGCCAGCAGCTTACAGGGATTTGGGACTGAAGCTTTCTTT; D gene: .; clone size: .; J gene: TRBJ1-1; V gene: TRBV7-3; CDR3 length: 14
CDR3 protein: CASSSFAGGSNQPQHF; CDR3 DNA: TGTGCCAGTAGTTCCTTTGCAGGGGGGAGCAATCAGCCCCAGCATTTT; D gene: TRBD1; clone size: .; J gene: TRBJ1-5; V gene: TRBV19; CDR3 length: 16
CDR3 protein: CASSQRLPGQGTTGELFF; CDR3 DNA: TGCGCCAGCAGCCAACGGTTACCGGGACAGGGGACCACCGGGGAGCTGTTTTTT; D gene: TRBD1; clone size: .; J gene: TRBJ2-2; V gene: TRBV4-3; CDR3 length: 18
CDR3 protein: CASSLGPGGYTF; CDR3 DNA: TGTGCCAGCAGCCTAGGTCCGGGGGGCTACACCTTC; D gene: .; clone size: .; J gene: TRBJ1-2; V gene: TRBV7-2; CDR3 length: 12
CDR3 protein: CASSPLFTRNYGYTF; CDR3 DNA: TGCGCCAGCAGCCCGCTTTTTACGAGGAACTATGGCTACACCTTC; D gene: .; clone size: .; J gene: TRBJ1-2; V gene: TRBV5-1; CDR3 length: 15
CDR3 protein: CASSLGQGWGYTF; CDR3 DNA: TGTGCCAGCAGTTTAGGACAGGGCTGGGGCTACACCTTC; D gene: TRBD1; clone size: .; J gene: TRBJ1-2; V gene: TRBV12-3/TRBV12-4; CDR3 length: 13
CDR3 protein: CSVEDLGRGGADTQYF; CDR3 DNA: TGCAGCGTTGAAGATCTTGGGAGGGGTGGCGCAGATACGCAGTATTTT; D gene: TRBD2; clone size: .; J gene: TRBJ2-3; V gene: TRBV29-1; CDR3 length: 16
CDR3 protein: CASSTSSGVNQPQHF; CDR3 DNA: TGTGCCAGCAGCACTAGTTCAGGGGTCAATCAGCCCCAGCATTTT; D gene: .; clone size: .; J gene: TRBJ1-5; V gene: TRBV7-2; CDR3 length: 15
CDR3 protein: CASSVKGDRPKGYTEAFF; CDR3 DNA: TGTGCCAGCAGTGTTAAGGGGGACAGGCCCAAAGGGTACACTGAAGCTTTCTTT; D gene: TRBD1; clone size: .; J gene: TRBJ1-1; V gene: TRBV6-1; CDR3 length: 18
CDR3 protein: CASSMEGGTAMNEQFF; CDR3 DNA: TGTGCCAGTAGTATGGAAGGGGGGACAGCCATGAATGAGCAGTTCTTC; D gene: .; clone size: .; J gene: TRBJ2-1; V gene: TRBV19; CDR3 length: 16
CDR3 protein: CASRGRAEANEKLFF; CDR3 DNA: TGTGCCAGCAGGGGCAGGGCAGAAGCTAATGAAAAACTGTTTTTT; D gene: .; clone size: .; J gene: TRBJ1-4; V gene: TRBV13; CDR3 length: 15
CDR3 protein: CASSVGLTGANVLTF; CDR3 DNA: TGTGCCAGCAGCGTTGGCCTTACTGGGGCCAACGTCCTGACTTTC; D gene: .; clone size: .; J gene: TRBJ2-6; V gene: TRBV7-8; CDR3 length: 15
CDR3 protein: CASSQADRGSPLHF; CDR3 DNA: TGCGCCAGCAGCCAAGCGGACAGGGGTTCACCCCTCCACTTT; D gene: TRBD1; clone size: .; J gene: TRBJ1-6; V gene: TRBV4-1; CDR3 length: 14
CDR3 protein: CASSPPEGWGTEAFF; CDR3 DNA: TGTGCCAGCTCACCACCGGAGGGTTGGGGCACTGAAGCTTTCTTT; D gene: .; clone size: .; J gene: TRBJ1-1; V gene: TRBV18; CDR3 length: 15
CDR3 protein: CSSPVGAEAFF; CDR3 DNA: TGCAGTAGCCCTGTCGGGGCTGAAGCTTTCTTT; D gene: .; clone size: .; J gene: TRBJ1-1; V gene: TRBV20-1; CDR3 length: 11
CDR3 protein: CASSPRTRSNTEAFF; CDR3 DNA: TGTGCCAGTAGTCCGCGGACACGATCGAACACTGAAGCTTTCTTT; D gene: .; clone size: .; J gene: TRBJ1-1; V gene: TRBV19; CDR3 length: 15
CDR3 protein: CASSLDKWDRGRNNQPQHF; CDR3 DNA: TGTGCCAGCAGCTTAGATAAGTGGGACAGGGGGCGGAACAATCAGCCCCAGCATTTT; D gene: TRBD1; clone size: .; J gene: TRBJ1-5; V gene: TRBV7-3; CDR3 length: 19
CDR3 protein: CASSRTTGNYGYTF; CDR3 DNA: TGTGCCAGCAGCCGGACGACAGGGAACTATGGCTACACCTTC; D gene: TRBD1; clone size: .; J gene: TRBJ1-2; V gene: TRBV3-1/TRBV3-2; CDR3 length: 14